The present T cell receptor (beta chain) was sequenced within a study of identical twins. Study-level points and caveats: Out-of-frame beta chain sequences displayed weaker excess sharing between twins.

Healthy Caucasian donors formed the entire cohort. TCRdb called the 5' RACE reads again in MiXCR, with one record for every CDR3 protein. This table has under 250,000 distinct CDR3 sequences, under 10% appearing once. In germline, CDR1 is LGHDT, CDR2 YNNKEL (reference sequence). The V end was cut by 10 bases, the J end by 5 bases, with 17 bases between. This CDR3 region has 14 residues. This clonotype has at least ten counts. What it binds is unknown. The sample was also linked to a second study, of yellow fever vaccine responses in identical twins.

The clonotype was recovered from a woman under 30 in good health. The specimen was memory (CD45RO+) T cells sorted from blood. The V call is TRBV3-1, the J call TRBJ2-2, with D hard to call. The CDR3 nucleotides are TGTGCCACAAGCCTGGCCTCGAGGACCGGGGAGCTGTTTTTT. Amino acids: CATSLASRTGELFF.